The rows below give T cell receptor beta chains drawn from one sample of a study of blood T cell repertoires in COVID-19. The data were produced by immunoSEQ multiplex PCR, yet TCRdb's version contains in-frame clones alone and is incomplete. The table records fewer than 250,000 clones, around nine tenths of them present only once. Sequenced: peripheral blood. The origin of the receptors is a human donor in a cohort sampled during active COVID-19. CDR3s include the opening cysteine and the closing phenylalanine or tryptophan. Fields, in order: J gene, V gene, D gene, clone size, CDR3 DNA, CDR3 protein. The D gene is left open where the match is weak. Size values are once, few and many counts, or a class for expanded clones, and some rows have none.

J gene: TRBJ1-1
V gene: TRBV9
D gene: TRBD1
clone size: NA
CDR3 DNA: TGTGCCAGCAGTGCACAGGGGGCCGGGACTGAAGCTTTCTTT
CDR3 protein: CASSAQGAGTEAFF

J gene: TRBJ2-7
V gene: TRBV9
D gene: NA
clone size: NA
CDR3 DNA: TGTGCCAGCAGCCCCGGGACTCGCTCCTACGAGCAGTACTTC
CDR3 protein: CASSPGTRSYEQYF

J gene: TRBJ2-7
V gene: TRBV20-1
D gene: NA
clone size: few
CDR3 DNA: TGCAGTGCTATAAACGGTCTCGAGCAGTACTTC
CDR3 protein: CSAINGLEQYF

J gene: TRBJ2-2
V gene: TRBV3-1/TRBV3-2
D gene: TRBD2
clone size: once
CDR3 DNA: TGTGCCAGCAGCCCTAGCGGGGGGGCCTTCACCGGGGAGCTGTTTTTT
CDR3 protein: CASSPSGGAFTGELFF

J gene: TRBJ2-3
V gene: TRBV5-5
D gene: TRBD1
clone size: once
CDR3 DNA: TGTGCCAGCAGCTGGACAGCACGGACAGGGGGCCGGGATACGCAGTATTTT
CDR3 protein: CASSWTARTGGRDTQYF

J gene: TRBJ2-1
V gene: TRBV28
D gene: NA
clone size: NA
CDR3 DNA: TGTGCCAGCAGTTCCTTCCGGGGGAGCAATGAGCAGTTCTTC
CDR3 protein: CASSSFRGSNEQFF

J gene: TRBJ1-1
V gene: TRBV11-2
D gene: NA
clone size: few
CDR3 DNA: TGTGCCAGCAGCTTAGTCCGAGGGTTTAACACTGAAGCTTTCTTT
CDR3 protein: CASSLVRGFNTEAFF

J gene: TRBJ2-5
V gene: TRBV7-9
D gene: TRBD2
clone size: once
CDR3 DNA: TGTGCCAGCATCCTTAGCGGGAGTGAGGGAGAGACCCAGTACTTC
CDR3 protein: CASILSGSEGETQYF

J gene: TRBJ1-6
V gene: TRBV21-1
D gene: NA
clone size: few
CDR3 DNA: TGTGCCAGCAGACGGAGCGTGGAGGACAGGGGTAATTCACCCCTCCACTTT
CDR3 protein: CASRRSVEDRGNSPLHF

J gene: TRBJ1-4
V gene: TRBV5-6
D gene: TRBD1
clone size: NA
CDR3 DNA: TGTGCCAGCACCAGGACAGGGGCAGGAGAAAAACTGTTTTTT
CDR3 protein: CASTRTGAGEKLFF

J gene: TRBJ2-3
V gene: TRBV6-2/TRBV6-3
D gene: NA
clone size: NA
CDR3 DNA: TGTGCCAGCAGTTACAAGACTAACACAGATACGCAGTATTTT
CDR3 protein: CASSYKTNTDTQYF

J gene: TRBJ2-2
V gene: TRBV7-9
D gene: TRBD2
clone size: NA
CDR3 DNA: TGTGCCAGCAGCCCTAGCGGTCAGAACACCGGGGAGCTGTTTTTT
CDR3 protein: CASSPSGQNTGELFF

J gene: TRBJ2-1
V gene: TRBV4-3
D gene: TRBD1
clone size: NA
CDR3 DNA: TGCGCCAGTAGACCGGGACAGGGATCTAATGAGCAGTTCTTC
CDR3 protein: CASRPGQGSNEQFF

J gene: TRBJ2-5
V gene: TRBV2
D gene: TRBD1
clone size: NA
CDR3 DNA: TGTGCCATCTCCAGGACAGGGGGCGGAGAGACCCAGTACTTC
CDR3 protein: CAISRTGGGETQYF

J gene: TRBJ1-2
V gene: TRBV4-2
D gene: TRBD1
clone size: NA
CDR3 DNA: TGTGCCAGCAGCCAAGAAGGAGGGGGCGCAATGTATGGCTACACCTTC
CDR3 protein: CASSQEGGGAMYGYTF

J gene: TRBJ2-1
V gene: TRBV3-1/TRBV3-2
D gene: NA
clone size: NA
CDR3 DNA: TGTGCCAGCAGCCAAGTTTGGCCCCACCCCAATGAGCAGTTCTTC
CDR3 protein: CASSQVWPHPNEQFF

J gene: TRBJ1-2
V gene: TRBV19
D gene: NA
clone size: NA
CDR3 DNA: TGTGCCAGCGCGCCCCGTGCCGGGGGCTATGGCTACACCTTC
CDR3 protein: CASAPRAGGYGYTF

J gene: TRBJ2-2
V gene: TRBV5-1
D gene: TRBD2
clone size: NA
CDR3 DNA: TGCGCCAGCAGCTCGGGACTAGCGAACACCGGGGAGCTGTTTTTT
CDR3 protein: CASSSGLANTGELFF

J gene: TRBJ1-5
V gene: TRBV18
D gene: NA
clone size: NA
CDR3 DNA: TGTGCCAGCTCACTAGACAGAAACAATCAGCCCCAGCATTTT
CDR3 protein: CASSLDRNNQPQHF

J gene: TRBJ2-3
V gene: TRBV19
D gene: NA
clone size: NA
CDR3 DNA: TGTGCCAGTACGGCTTTCGCGGGGACAGATACGCAGTATTTT
CDR3 protein: CASTAFAGTDTQYF

J gene: TRBJ2-1
V gene: TRBV5-1
D gene: TRBD2
clone size: NA
CDR3 DNA: TGCGCCAGCAGCTTTAATGGTCTAGCGGGAGTATACAATGAGCAGTTCTTC
CDR3 protein: CASSFNGLAGVYNEQFF

J gene: TRBJ2-5
V gene: TRBV28
D gene: NA
clone size: NA
CDR3 DNA: TGTGCCAGCAGTTTAAGGAGGGAGATCGGGGAGACCCAGTACTTC
CDR3 protein: CASSLRREIGETQYF

J gene: TRBJ1-1
V gene: TRBV4-3
D gene: NA
clone size: few
CDR3 DNA: TGCGCCAGCAGCCAAGAGGCCTTTTCTGAAGCTTTCTTT
CDR3 protein: CASSQEAFSEAFF

J gene: TRBJ1-4
V gene: TRBV12-1
D gene: NA
clone size: few
CDR3 DNA: TGTGCCAGCAGCTTTGCCAGGTCAACTAATGAAAAACTGTTTTTT
CDR3 protein: CASSFARSTNEKLFF

J gene: TRBJ1-1
V gene: TRBV3-1/TRBV3-2
D gene: TRBD1
clone size: NA
CDR3 DNA: TGTGCCAGCAGCACCTCGGACAGGGCGGACACTGAAGCTTTCTTT
CDR3 protein: CASSTSDRADTEAFF

J gene: TRBJ2-2
V gene: TRBV7-6
D gene: NA
clone size: few
CDR3 DNA: TGTGCCAGCAGCTCCGTCGCAGCGAACACCGGGGAGCTGTTTTTT
CDR3 protein: CASSSVAANTGELFF

J gene: TRBJ1-1
V gene: TRBV6-2/TRBV6-3
D gene: NA
clone size: NA
CDR3 DNA: TGTGCCAGCAGCCCGTCGGGCATGGGGGGAGATCGCACTGAAGCTTTCTTT
CDR3 protein: CASSPSGMGGDRTEAFF

J gene: TRBJ1-5
V gene: TRBV11-2
D gene: TRBD1
clone size: NA
CDR3 DNA: TGTGCCAGCAGCCAAACCAGGGGGGAGAATCAGCCCCAGCATTTT
CDR3 protein: CASSQTRGENQPQHF

J gene: TRBJ2-7
V gene: TRBV28
D gene: NA
clone size: NA
CDR3 DNA: TGTGCCAGCAGTTATGGGGGCACCTACGAGCAGTACTTC
CDR3 protein: CASSYGGTYEQYF

J gene: TRBJ2-7
V gene: TRBV20-1
D gene: TRBD2
clone size: NA
CDR3 DNA: TGCAGTGCTAGTATGGCGGGAGGTCCCTCCTACGAGCAGTACTTC
CDR3 protein: CSASMAGGPSYEQYF

J gene: TRBJ2-1
V gene: TRBV11-2
D gene: TRBD2
clone size: NA
CDR3 DNA: TGTGCCAGCAGCTTAGCTTGGACTAGCGGCTACAATGAGCAGTTCTTC
CDR3 protein: CASSLAWTSGYNEQFF

J gene: TRBJ2-5
V gene: TRBV7-2
D gene: TRBD1
clone size: NA
CDR3 DNA: TGTGCCAGCAGACCACAGGGGATCCAAGAGACCCAGTACTTC
CDR3 protein: CASRPQGIQETQYF

J gene: TRBJ2-2
V gene: TRBV6-2/TRBV6-3
D gene: TRBD2
clone size: NA
CDR3 DNA: TGTGCCAGCAGTTTTCTGGGACTAGCGGTAGAGGGGACCGGGGAGCTGTTTTTT
CDR3 protein: CASSFLGLAVEGTGELFF

J gene: TRBJ2-2
V gene: TRBV7-2
D gene: NA
clone size: NA
CDR3 DNA: TGTGCCAGCAGCCTAGGACTTTTTCCAGCCGGGGAGCTGTTTTTT
CDR3 protein: CASSLGLFPAGELFF

J gene: TRBJ2-7
V gene: TRBV15
D gene: NA
clone size: NA
CDR3 DNA: TGTGCCACCAGCAGTAGACAGGGGCGCGGGACTAGCTCTAGGGAGCAGTACTTC
CDR3 protein: CATSSRQGRGTSSREQYF

J gene: TRBJ2-7
V gene: TRBV18
D gene: NA
clone size: NA
CDR3 DNA: TGTGCCAGCTCACCACCGATCGGCTACGAGCAGTACTTC
CDR3 protein: CASSPPIGYEQYF

J gene: TRBJ2-7
V gene: TRBV19
D gene: TRBD2
clone size: NA
CDR3 DNA: TGTGCCAGTAGTATCGGACTAGTCGCTAACCCGGAGTACTTC
CDR3 protein: CASSIGLVANPEYF

J gene: TRBJ2-7
V gene: TRBV6-2/TRBV6-3
D gene: NA
clone size: NA
CDR3 DNA: TGTGCCAGCAGTTACCTTAAACTAAGCTCCTACGAGCAGTACTTC
CDR3 protein: CASSYLKLSSYEQYF

J gene: TRBJ1-1
V gene: TRBV5-1
D gene: NA
clone size: NA
CDR3 DNA: TGCGCCAGCAGCCCGGACGGGGGTCGCACTGAAGCTTTCTTT
CDR3 protein: CASSPDGGRTEAFF

J gene: TRBJ2-7
V gene: TRBV10-3
D gene: NA
clone size: NA
CDR3 DNA: TGTGCCATCAGTGAAGGGCAGGGCTACGAGCAGTACTTC
CDR3 protein: CAISEGQGYEQYF

J gene: TRBJ1-4
V gene: TRBV7-8
D gene: NA
clone size: once
CDR3 DNA: TGTGCCAGCAGCCCTTACACCGAGGGTGTGGGTGAAAAACTGTTTTTT
CDR3 protein: CASSPYTEGVGEKLFF

J gene: TRBJ2-5
V gene: TRBV28
D gene: NA
clone size: NA
CDR3 DNA: TGTGCCAGCAGCCCCAACGGGGGTTTATTCCAAGAGACCCAGTACTTC
CDR3 protein: CASSPNGGLFQETQYF

J gene: TRBJ1-2
V gene: TRBV6-5
D gene: TRBD1
clone size: NA
CDR3 DNA: TGTGCCAGCAGTTCTAAGACAGGGGCAAGTGGCTACACCTTC
CDR3 protein: CASSSKTGASGYTF

J gene: TRBJ2-7
V gene: TRBV5-1
D gene: NA
clone size: NA
CDR3 DNA: TGCGCCAGCAGCTATCAACAGGGCCTTTCCTACGAGCAGTACTTC
CDR3 protein: CASSYQQGLSYEQYF

J gene: TRBJ1-5
V gene: TRBV9
D gene: TRBD1
clone size: NA
CDR3 DNA: TGTGCCAGCAGCCGAGAGGGGACAGGGAATCAGCCCCAGCATTTT
CDR3 protein: CASSREGTGNQPQHF

J gene: TRBJ2-5
V gene: TRBV29-1
D gene: TRBD2
clone size: NA
CDR3 DNA: TGCAGCGTTGAAGGCACGGGGGGGGACCAAGAGACCCAGTACTTC
CDR3 protein: CSVEGTGGDQETQYF

J gene: TRBJ1-1
V gene: TRBV21-1
D gene: NA
clone size: NA
CDR3 DNA: TGTGCCAGCAGCAAAGACTTTTCTCCCCGCGTCAGGGGGAACACTGAAGCTTTCTTT
CDR3 protein: CASSKDFSPRVRGNTEAFF

J gene: TRBJ1-2
V gene: TRBV10-3
D gene: NA
clone size: NA
CDR3 DNA: TGTGCCACCAGGATCAGGGGCGAAAACTATGGCTACACCTTC
CDR3 protein: CATRIRGENYGYTF

J gene: TRBJ1-1
V gene: TRBV5-6
D gene: NA
clone size: few
CDR3 DNA: TGTGCCAGCAGCTTGACCAGAGGGAACACTGAAGCTTTCTTT
CDR3 protein: CASSLTRGNTEAFF